The next 16 T cell receptor beta chains were all read from a single sample in a study of blood T cells in healthy people across ages. A J-beta primer mix and a sample-barcoded 5' primer were used in a second PCR of about 7 to 12 cycles. Each CDR3 protein gets one entry after TCRdb re-called the 5' RACE reads with MiXCR. The sample records some 800,000 distinct CDR3 sequences, more than 20% being singletons. The same sample was also studied in work on T cells of mothers and their children.

The specimen sequenced was blood. The receptors shown here come from a boy aged 5 to 17 in good health.

This chain connects TRBV4-3 to TRBJ1-6; D gene uncertain. This CDR3 region has 16 residues. Trimming pared 0 bases from V and 2 bases from J, leaving 8 bases between. The germline CDR1 and CDR2 sequences are LGHNA and YSLEER. Here the CDR3 reads CASSQEPGAYNSPLHF. The CDR3 region has the DNA TGCGCCAGCAGCCAAGAGCCCGGGGCCTATAATTCACCCCTCCACTTT.

This clonotype was counted only a few times. This chain joins TRBV5-6 and TRBJ2-2, with D perhaps matching TRBD2 (6 bases). In germline, CDR1 is SGHDT, CDR2 YYEEEE. V lost 5 bases and J lost 4, with 15 bases in between. The CDR3 has 15 residues. In nucleotides, the CDR3 is TGTGCCAGCAGAGTGGGGACTGAAGTCACCGGGGAGCTGTTTTTT. Translated: CASRVGTEVTGELFF.

This clonotype came up a few times. The chain couples TRBV24-1 to TRBJ2-1; tentative D call: TRBD2 (6 bases). Trimming pared 5 bases from V and 4 bases from J, leaving 14 bases between. The CDR3 has 15 residues. The germline V gene has CDR1 KGHDR and CDR2 SFDVKD. CDR3 bases: TGTGCCACCAGTGGTACTAGCTCCGCTTACAATGAGCAGTTCTTC. Translating gives CATSGTSSAYNEQFF.

This clonotype was seen only a few times. The V call is TRBV28, the J call TRBJ2-1; 9 bases align to TRBD1. The J call is doubtful: the DNA matches TRBJ2-5 better. The CDR3 is 14 residues long. Germline CDR1 reads MDHEN; CDR2 reads SYDVKM. The CDR3 bases are TGTGCCAGCAGTTCAAGGACAGGGGACGAGACCCAGTACTTC. Its translation is CASSSRTGDETQYF.

The chain uses TRBV3-1 and TRBJ2-6; D might be TRBD1 (6 bases). The ends were cut back, 4 bases at V and 8 bases at J, with 9 bases in the middle. The CDR3 covers 13 residues. CDR1 and CDR2 (germline): LGHDT, YNNKEL (reference sequence). Written as DNA, the CDR3 is TGTGCCAGCAGCCCGGGACATACCAACGTCCTGACTTTC. Translation gives CASSPGHTNVLTF.

The chain links TRBV5-1 to TRBJ2-2, with a tentative D call TRBD2 (5 bases). The germline V and J ends were trimmed by 1 base and 4 bases, with 11 bases remaining between them. This CDR3 is 15 amino acids long. Germline V CDR1 and CDR2: SGHRS, YFSETQ. Here the CDR3 reads CASSLFRERTGELFF. The CDR3 region has the DNA TGCGCCAGCAGCTTGTTCCGGGAACGCACCGGGGAGCTGTTTTTT.

In its sample, this clonotype was seen many times. The CDR3 protein is CASSQLDTQYF. In DNA, the CDR3 is TGTGCCAGCAGCCAACTAGATACGCAGTATTTT. The rearrangement uses TRBV4-2 and TRBJ2-3; D is ambiguous. Germline V gives CDR1 LGHNA, CDR2 YNFKEQ. V lost 2 bases and J 5 bases, leaving 2 bases between the germline ends. The CDR3 is 11 residues long.

In its sample, this clonotype was seen many times. V is TRBV7-9 and J is TRBJ2-7; no definite D call. The CDR3 is 12 residues long. Germline V gene lookup returns CDR1 SEHNR and CDR2 FQNEAQ (reference sequence). V lost 4 bases and J 0 bases, leaving 4 bases between the germline ends. CDR3 protein: CASSWTSYEQYF. The CDR3 DNA is TGTGCCAGCAGCTGGACCTCCTACGAGCAGTACTTC. The whole variable domain, filled in from reference TRBV7-9 and TRBJ2-7, reads DTGVSQNPRHKITKRGQNVTFRCDPISEHNRLYWYRQTLGQGPEFLTYFQNEAQLEKSRLLSDRFSAERPKGSFSTLEIQRTEQGDSAMYLCASSWTSYEQYFGPGTRLTVT.

This clonotype was counted between two and nine times. Its ends do not fully match the called genes, so a read error is possible. The chain carries TRBV29-1 and TRBJ1-1, with D uncertain. Germline V CDR1 and CDR2: SQVTM, ANQGSEA. CDR3 length equals 14 residues. The CDR3 sequence: CSVESAAANGEAFF. The CDR3 DNA sequence: TGCAGCGTTGAATCGGCAGCCGCAAACGGTGAAGCATTCTTT.

This clonotype was counted between two and nine times. The chain has TRBV24-1 and TRBJ2-6; D possibly uses TRBD1 or TRBD2 (5 bases each). The V and J ends lost 3 bases and 2 bases respectively, with 7 bases between them. CDR1 is KGHDR and CDR2 is SFDVKD in the germline V gene. This CDR3 is 15 amino acids long. The CDR3: CATSDVGAGANVLTF. In nucleotides, the CDR3 is TGTGCCACCAGTGATGTGGGGGCTGGGGCCAACGTCCTGACTTTC.

This clonotype was counted only a few times. The chain uses TRBV5-1 and TRBJ1-2; TRBD1 aligns across 10 bases. From germline, CDR1 is SGHRS and CDR2 YFSETQ. V was pared by 4 bases and J by 8 bases, with 8 bases of the junction left unmatched. The CDR3 is 14 residues long. The CDR3 loop is CASSPGQGSEGYTF. The CDR3 region has the DNA TGCGCCAGCAGCCCGGGACAGGGGTCGGAAGGCTACACCTTC.

This clonotype was seen more than once but under ten times. The junction shows a germline mismatch at one end, possibly a read error. CDR3 sequence: CASSPLEDRDTQYF. DNA of the CDR3: TGTGCTAGCAGCCCCTTGGAGGACCGAGATACGCAGTATTTT. J is TRBJ2-3 and V is TRBV7-7, with a weak D call TRBD2 (5 bases). The CDR3 has 14 amino acids. Germline V gene data show CDR1 as SSHAT and CDR2 as FNYEAQ (reference sequence). Full variable domain (missing parts from reference TRBV7-7 and TRBJ2-3): GAGVSQSPRYKVTKRGQDVTLRCDPISSHATLYWYQQALGQGPEFLTYFNYEAQPDKSGLPSDRFSAERPEGSISTLTIQRTEQRDSAMYRCASSPLEDRDTQYFGPGTRLTVL.

V is TRBV18 and J is TRBJ2-5, with D perhaps assigned TRBD1 or TRBD2 (5 bases each). Germline V gene sequence: CDR1 KGHSH, CDR2 LQKENI. CDR3 length: 14 amino acids. Deletions cut 1 base from V and 5 bases from J, with 11 bases between. CDR3 nucleotide sequence: TGTGCCAGCTCACCACAATTGGGGGAGGAGACCCAGTACTTC. Translating it yields CASSPQLGEETQYF. The entire variable domain, with the rest obtained from reference TRBV18 and TRBJ2-5, is as follows: NAGVMQNPRHLVRRRGQEARLRCSPMKGHSHVYWYRQLPEEGLKFMVYLQKENIIDESGMPKERFSAEFPKEGPSILRIQQVVRGDSAAYFCASSPQLGEETQYFGPGTRLLVL.

This clonotype appeared many times. Germline is not matched at one junction end, which may reflect a read error. The genes are TRBV28 and TRBJ2-7; D perhaps matches TRBD2 (6 bases). The CDR3 runs to 14 residues. Looked up from germline, CDR1 is MDHEN and CDR2 is SYDVKM. CDR3 amino acids: CASSIWRGSNEQYF. CDR3 sequence (DNA): TGTGCCAGCAGTATCTGGAGGGGCTCCAACGAGCAGTACTTC.

The chain joins TRBV7-2 to TRBJ2-4; tentative D call: TRBD2 (5 bases). This CDR3 contains 16 residues. CDR1 is SGHTA, CDR2 FQGNSA, per germline. Trimming took off 5 bases at V and 0 bases at J, with 14 bases between the two ends. The CDR3 nucleotides read TGTGCCAGCAGCCCCTGGGGAGCCCAAGCCAAAAACATTCAGTACTTC. Its protein is CASSPWGAQAKNIQYF.

A few counts support this clonotype. V gene TRBV27 combines with J gene TRBJ1-1; D gene uncertain. Looked up from germline, CDR1 is MNHEY and CDR2 is SMNVEV (reference sequence). This CDR3 region has 16 residues. V was clipped by 1 base and J by 5 bases, with 17 bases between them. Here the CDR3 DNA reads TGTGCCAGCAGTTTATTGCGTGGAGGGATCGTAACTGAAGCTTTCTTT. Its translation is CASSLLRGGIVTEAFF.